These T cell receptor beta chains were read from a single sample in a study of T cells after yellow fever vaccination. Via MiXCR, TCRdb re-called the 5' RACE reads, giving one row per CDR3 protein. The sample contains about 550,000 distinct CDR3 sequences, 19% of which appear only once. Sequencing was performed on PBMCs, taken 15 days after the yellow fever booster vaccination. These receptors were collected from a man under 40 who received the YFV17D yellow fever vaccine. Both conserved end residues are part of each CDR3. D genes are given only for firm matches. Rows give clone size only sometimes, using once, few, many, or a class for an expanded clone.

V	J	D	length	size	DNA	CDR3
TRBV20-1	TRBJ2-5	-	15	-	TGCAGTGCTAGAGCCCAGCGGGTAAACCAAGAGACCCAGTACTTC	CSARAQRVNQETQYF
TRBV28	TRBJ2-5	TRBD2	15	many	TGTGCCAGCAGTTCCCAGCGGGAGAGCCAAGAGACCCAGTACTTC	CASSSQRESQETQYF
TRBV7-2	TRBJ1-2	TRBD1	15	-	TGTGCCAGCAGCTTACGGACAGGCTCTAACTATGGCTACACCTTC	CASSLRTGSNYGYTF
TRBV6-5	TRBJ1-4	-	18	few	TGTGCCAGCAGTTACTCGATCAGGCTGGGATCAACTAATGAAAAACTGTTTTTT	CASSYSIRLGSTNEKLFF
TRBV6-2/TRBV6-3	TRBJ1-5	TRBD1	14	-	TGTGCCAGCAGTCGACAGGGGGCTTATCAGCCCCAGCATTTT	CASSRQGAYQPQHF
TRBV6-5	TRBJ2-5	-	13	-	TGTGCCAGCACTTTAGGAGGGGGAGAGACCCAGTACTTC	CASTLGGGETQYF
TRBV5-5	TRBJ2-3	TRBD2	15	-	TGTGCCAGCAGACGACTAGCCGTACACACAGATACGCAGTATTTT	CASRRLAVHTDTQYF
TRBV19	TRBJ2-4	-	13	few	TGTGCCAGTAGTATAGACAGGGTAAACATTCAGTACTTC	CASSIDRVNIQYF
TRBV12-3/TRBV12-4	TRBJ2-7	-	14	-	TGTGCCAGCAGTTTAGGGACGGGGATCTACGAGCAGTACTTC	CASSLGTGIYEQYF
TRBV7-2	TRBJ2-5	TRBD2	15	-	TGTGCCAGCACAGGACTAGCGGGATGGAAAGAGACCCAGTACTTC	CASTGLAGWKETQYF
TRBV6-1	TRBJ2-5	-	16	-	TGTGCCAGCAGGCCGTATTCAGGGGAGGGTCAAGAGACCCAGTACTTC	CASRPYSGEGQETQYF
TRBV15	TRBJ2-3	-	13	-	TGTGCCACCAGCGCGCCTAGCACAGATACGCAGTATTTT	CATSAPSTDTQYF
TRBV7-8	TRBJ2-2	TRBD2	14	-	TGTGCCAGCAGCTCCGCTAGCGGAACCGGGGAGCTGTTTTTT	CASSSASGTGELFF
TRBV7-9	TRBJ2-3	-	16	-	TGTGCCAGCAGCTTAATTTGGAGGGACCCCACAGATACGCAGTATTTT	CASSLIWRDPTDTQYF
TRBV10-3	TRBJ1-1	-	12	few	TGTGCCACTACGGGTGGGGTGACTGAAGCTTTCTTT	CATTGGVTEAFF
TRBV7-2	TRBJ2-2	-	13	few	TGTGCCAGCAGCTTTATGGGATCCGGGGAGCTGTTTTTT	CASSFMGSGELFF
TRBV5-1	TRBJ1-1	TRBD1	14	many	TGCGCCAGCAGCTTCCAGGGGGGGATCACTGAAGCTTTCTTT	CASSFQGGITEAFF
TRBV9	TRBJ2-1	TRBD2	22	-	TGTGCCAGCAGCGTAGGAGGAAGGGTCACTAGCGGGAGGCCCCACTCCTACAATGAGCAGTTCTTC	CASSVGGRVTSGRPHSYNEQFF
TRBV6-5	TRBJ2-5	-	13	few	TGTGCCAGCAGTTCCCAGGGCCGAGGGACCCAGTACTTC	CASSSQGRGTQYF
TRBV20-1	TRBJ2-1	-	15	few	TGCAGTGCTCGAACCGGGACCCTGGAGAGCGATGAGCAGTTCTTC	CSARTGTLESDEQFF
TRBV20-1	TRBJ2-7	-	13	-	TGCAGTGCTAGAGCTCCAGGACCCTACGAGCAGTACTTC	CSARAPGPYEQYF
TRBV4-3	TRBJ2-1	-	16	-	TGCGCCAGCAGCCAAGCGTCCAGTCCCAAATCCAATGAGCAGTTCTTC	CASSQASSPKSNEQFF
TRBV10-3	TRBJ2-1	TRBD2	15	-	TGTGCCATCAGTGGTGAGGGAGGGCCCTACAATGAGCAGTTCTTC	CAISGEGGPYNEQFF
TRBV2	TRBJ2-5	TRBD2	16	-	TGTGCCAGCAGTGACCCTAGCGGGAGGGCGGGAGAGACCCAGTACTTC	CASSDPSGRAGETQYF
TRBV5-1	TRBJ2-2	TRBD1	15	many	TGCGCCAGCAGCGCTGGGACAGTGAACACCGGGGAGCTGTTTTTT	CASSAGTVNTGELFF
TRBV28	TRBJ2-7	-	16	-	TGTGCCAGCAGTTTAGGGGGGGGCCGCGGGACCTACGAGCAGTACTTC	CASSLGGGRGTYEQYF
TRBV20-1	TRBJ2-3	-	10	-	TGCAGTGCGATTTTGGGTACGCAGTATTTT	CSAILGTQYF